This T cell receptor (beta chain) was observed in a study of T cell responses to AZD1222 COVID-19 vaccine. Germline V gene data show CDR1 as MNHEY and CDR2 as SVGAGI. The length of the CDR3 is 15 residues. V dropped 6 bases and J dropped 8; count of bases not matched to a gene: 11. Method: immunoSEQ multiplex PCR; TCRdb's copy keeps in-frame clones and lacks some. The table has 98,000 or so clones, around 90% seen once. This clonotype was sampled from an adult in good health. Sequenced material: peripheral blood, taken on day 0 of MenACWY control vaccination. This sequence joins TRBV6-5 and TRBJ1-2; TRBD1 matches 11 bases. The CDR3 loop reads CASSPGQGAVSGYTF. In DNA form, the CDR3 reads TGTGCCAGCAGCCCCGGACAGGGGGCCGTGAGCGGCTACACCTTC.